The 28 T cell receptor beta chains listed next were all sequenced from one sample in a study of Ad26.COV2.S vaccination and SARS-CoV-2 variants. Treatment in this sample: 15 to 20 received Ad26.COV2.S at low or high dose, single or two shots; a few received placebo; per-sample allocation not given. At day 63 after the first vaccine or placebo injection, samples were drawn. Sequencing was performed with immunoSEQ multiplex PCR; in TCRdb, only in-frame clones are kept and a portion is missing. The table records around 340,000 clones, about 88% of them present only once. The starting material was peripheral blood, obtained in a trial of Ad26.COV2.S vaccine versus placebo. These receptors came from a person between 18 and 59 years old who received the Ad26.COV2.S COVID-19 vaccine or a placebo.

V is TRBV7-8 and J is TRBJ2-7; no definite D call. The germline V gene has CDR1 SGHVS and CDR2 FQNEAQ. The CDR3 covers 14 residues. V lost 3 bases and J 0 bases, leaving 9 bases between the germline ends. CDR3 loop: CASSFRSNSYEQYF. In nucleotides, the CDR3 is TGTGCCAGCAGCTTCAGGAGTAACTCCTACGAGCAGTACTTC.

V gene TRBV10-3 combines with J gene TRBJ2-7; TRBD2 aligns across 12 bases. V lost 6 bases to trimming and J lost 7 bases; unmatched junction nucleotides: 7. Looked up from germline, CDR1 is ENHRY and CDR2 is SYGVKD. This CDR3 has 14 amino acids. The CDR3 DNA reads TGTGCCATCAGAAGGACTAGCGGGACTGGTGAGCAGTACTTC. Translating gives CAIRRTSGTGEQYF.

This clone appeared a few times. CDR3 residues: CASSLTSGVYEQYF. CDR3 DNA sequence: TGTGCCAGCAGCCTGACTAGCGGAGTCTACGAGCAGTACTTC. The chain combines TRBV7-2 with TRBJ2-7; 9 bases are shared with TRBD2. The germline V gene has CDR1 SGHTA and CDR2 FQGNSA. J lost 3 bases, V lost 5 bases, and 5 bases had no gene match. This CDR3 contains 14 residues.

This clone was seen just once. Other DNA sequences in this specimen translate into the identical CDR3. The chain has TRBV10-3 and TRBJ2-7; D is tentatively TRBD1 or TRBD2 (6 bases each). From germline, CDR1 is ENHRY and CDR2 SYGVKD. This CDR3 has 12 amino acids. Trimming removed 3 bases at V and 4 bases at J, with 7 bases between. CDR3 protein: CAISEGGYEQYF. The CDR3 DNA sequence: TGTGCCATCAGTGAAGGGGGGTACGAGCAGTACTTC.

The chain links TRBV6-5 to TRBJ1-2, with 8 bases matching TRBD1. With 1 base clipped from V and 8 bases from J, the junction kept 6 bases outside the gene matches. The CDR3 sequence is 14 residues long. The germline gives CDR1 MNHEY, CDR2 SVGAGI. The CDR3 is CASSYLDRAEGYTF. In DNA form, the CDR3 reads TGTGCCAGCAGTTACTTGGACAGGGCCGAAGGCTACACCTTC.

The chain recombines TRBV6-5 with TRBJ1-3; D may be TRBD1 (5 bases). The germline gives CDR1 MNHEY, CDR2 SVGAGI. The length of the CDR3 is 15 residues. Trimming shortened V by 4 bases and J by 2 bases, and 12 bases separated the two germline ends. Written as DNA, the CDR3 is TGTGCCAGCAGTTTTGCCCGACAGCCTGGAAACACCATATATTTT. This sequence encodes CASSFARQPGNTIYF.

V is TRBV2 and J is TRBJ2-7; D perhaps matches TRBD1 (6 bases). The CDR3 is 15 residues long. Trimming took 6 bases from V and 2 from J, leaving 17 bases between them. Germline lookup yields CDR1 SNHLY and CDR2 FYNNEI. The CDR3 DNA reads as TGTGCCAGCAGCTTCGACAGGCAAAAGACCTACGAGCAGTACTTC. Its translation: CASSFDRQKTYEQYF.

The chain recombines TRBV5-1 with TRBJ2-1, with 13 bases matching TRBD2. The CDR3 covers 20 residues. Germline CDR1 reads SGHRS; CDR2 reads YFSETQ. The V gene end was trimmed by 2 bases and the J gene end by 0 bases; junction bases not matched to a gene: 11. This chain's CDR3 is CASSFEYMGLAGTSYNEQFF. In DNA, the CDR3 is TGCGCCAGCAGCTTCGAGTACATGGGACTAGCGGGGACCTCCTACAATGAGCAGTTCTTC.

This chain links TRBV29-1 with TRBJ1-5; D is ambiguous. CDR1 and CDR2 from the germline V gene are SQVTM and ANQGSEA. The CDR3 spans 14 residues. V was shortened by 7 bases and J by 5 bases, with 18 bases between the two germline ends. CDR3 coding DNA: TGCAGCGAACGGTCAAAAGGGAGCCATCAGCCCCAGCATTTT. Translation: CSERSKGSHQPQHF.

This chain uses TRBV18 with TRBJ2-7; 11 positions match TRBD1. The V gene's germline CDR1 is KGHSH and CDR2 LQKENI. This CDR3 has 14 residues. V was pared by 6 bases and J by 7 bases, with 8 bases of the junction left unmatched. CDR3 sequence (DNA): TGTGCCAGCTCGACCGGGACAGGGGGTGGTGAGCAGTACTTC. It specifies CASSTGTGGGEQYF.

The V call is TRBV7-9, the J call TRBJ2-7; unclear D gene. This CDR3 has 14 residues. The germline V gene encodes CDR1 SEHNR and CDR2 FQNEAQ (reference sequence). With 5 bases removed from V and 1 base from J, the gap between germline ends came to 12 bases. The CDR3 sequence is CASSPPPGSYEQYF. The CDR3 region has the DNA TGTGCCAGCAGCCCCCCCCCAGGATCCTACGAGCAGTACTTC. Using reference TRBV7-9 and TRBJ2-7 for the parts outside the CDR3, the full variable domain is DTGVSQNPRHKITKRGQNVTFRCDPISEHNRLYWYRQTLGQGPEFLTYFQNEAQLEKSRLLSDRFSAERPKGSFSTLEIQRTEQGDSAMYLCASSPPPGSYEQYFGPGTRLTVT.

The chain joins TRBV7-3 to TRBJ2-1; TRBD2 aligns across 12 bases. With 5 bases clipped from V and 3 bases from J, the junction kept 5 bases outside the gene matches. The germline gives CDR1 SGHTA, CDR2 FQGTGA. CDR3 size: 16 residues. The CDR3 is CASSKTSGSLYNEQFF. CDR3 nucleotides: TGTGCCAGCAGCAAGACTAGCGGGAGTCTCTACAATGAGCAGTTCTTC.

V usage is TRBV5-1 and J usage is TRBJ2-6, with 7 bases fitting TRBD1. V lost 4 bases to trimming and J lost 4 bases; unmatched junction nucleotides: 14. The CDR3 totals 18 residues. Per germline, CDR1 SGHRS and CDR2 YFSETQ. The CDR3 nucleotides read TGCGCCAGCAGCGGAGCGGACAGGCAGGGGTTCGGGGCCAACGTCCTGACTTTC. As protein: CASSGADRQGFGANVLTF.

V gene TRBV11-3 combines with J gene TRBJ2-1, with D hard to call. The CDR3 is 12 amino acids. Germline V CDR1 and CDR2: SGHNT, YENEEA. The V end lost 5 bases, the J end lost 5 bases, and 7 bases lay between the germline ends. The CDR3 DNA reads TGTGCCAGCAGCATGACTCACAATGAGCAGTTCTTC. Its protein is CASSMTHNEQFF.

The genes are TRBV6-5 and TRBJ1-3; 8 nucleotides align to TRBD1. The CDR3 spans 14 residues. After removal of 6 bases from V and 6 bases from J, the junction contained 7 bases not matched to a gene. The germline gives CDR1 MNHEY, CDR2 SVGAGI. The CDR3: CASSMGDRTNTIYF. In DNA form, the CDR3 reads TGTGCCAGCAGCATGGGGGACAGGACAAACACCATATATTTT.

The V call is TRBV7-9, the J call TRBJ1-4; 8 nucleotides agree with TRBD1. The V gene's germline CDR1 is SEHNR and CDR2 FQNEAQ (reference sequence). This CDR3 has 13 amino acids. V lost 5 bases, J lost 8 bases, and 4 bases stayed unmatched. In DNA, the CDR3 is TGTGCCAGCAGCACAGGGGGGCGAGAAAAACTGTTTTTT. Encoded protein: CASSTGGREKLFF.

This chain joins TRBV19 and TRBJ2-7; D possibly matches TRBD1 or TRBD2 (5 bases each). V lost 7 bases and J 3 bases, leaving 19 bases between the germline ends. This CDR3 has 15 amino acids. The germline gives CDR1 LNHDA, CDR2 SQIVND (reference sequence). The CDR3 loop reads CASTPGPPLFYEQYF. The CDR3 region has the DNA TGTGCCAGTACCCCGGGACCTCCACTCTTCTACGAGCAGTACTTC.

V is TRBV7-6 and J is TRBJ2-3; the match to TRBD2 covers 8 bases. The J segment lost 1 base and the V segment lost 5 bases, leaving 5 bases of the junction unmatched. The CDR3 extends over 15 amino acids. Per germline, CDR1 SGHVS and CDR2 FNYEAQ. The chain's CDR3 is CASSGGAGGTDTQYF. The CDR3 DNA reads TGTGCCAGCAGCGGGGGAGCGGGGGGCACAGATACGCAGTATTTT.

The rearrangement joins TRBV7-8 to TRBJ2-3, with TRBD2 identical over 12 bases. Germline V gene lookup returns CDR1 SGHVS and CDR2 FQNEAQ. The CDR3 is 17 residues long. V was clipped by 5 bases and J by 2 bases; unmatched bases: 8. The CDR3 spells CASSPRLAGEPTDTQYF. DNA for the CDR3: TGTGCCAGCAGCCCCCGACTAGCGGGGGAACCCACAGATACGCAGTATTTT.

The V gene is TRBV7-8, the J gene TRBJ2-2; D is undetermined. There are 12 residues in the CDR3. CDR1 is SGHVS and CDR2 is FQNEAQ in the germline V gene. V was trimmed by 5 bases and J by 7 bases, leaving 8 bases between them. Here the CDR3 reads CASSPEIGELFF. As DNA, the CDR3 is TGTGCCAGCAGCCCTGAGATCGGGGAGCTGTTTTTT.

The chain is built from TRBV4-1 and TRBJ1-2; D perhaps matches TRBD1 (5 bases). Germline V gene lookup returns CDR1 MGHRA and CDR2 YSYEKL. This CDR3 contains 13 residues. V was clipped by 0 bases and J by 4 bases, with 6 bases between them. The CDR3 sequence is CASSQEGTYGYTF. The CDR3 DNA reads TGCGCCAGCAGCCAAGAGGGGACCTATGGCTACACCTTC.

The rearrangement links TRBV19 to TRBJ2-2; D may be TRBD1 (6 bases). The germline gives CDR1 LNHDA, CDR2 SQIVND (reference sequence). This CDR3 region has 14 residues. The germline V and J ends were trimmed by 5 bases and 1 base, with 8 bases remaining between them. CDR3 in amino acids: CASSLGGNTGELFF. CDR3 coding DNA: TGTGCCAGTAGTCTAGGGGGGAACACCGGGGAGCTGTTTTTT.

The V gene is TRBV3-1 (or the pseudogene TRBV3-2), the J gene TRBJ1-1, with 7 bases fitting TRBD1. After removal of 3 bases from V and 4 bases from J, the junction contained 5 bases not matched to a gene. This CDR3 is built from 14 residues. Looked up from germline, CDR1 is LGHDT and CDR2 is YNNKEL (reference sequence). CDR3 loop: CASSQGTVLTEAFF. The CDR3, as DNA: TGTGCCAGCAGCCAGGGGACAGTTCTCACTGAAGCTTTCTTT.

The rearrangement joins TRBV7-9 to TRBJ1-5; 7 bases map to TRBD1. Germline loops: CDR1 SEHNR, CDR2 FQNEAQ (reference sequence). Losses at the gene ends were 5 bases for V and 2 bases for J; bases not matched to a gene: 3. This CDR3 spans 14 amino acids. Here the CDR3 reads CASSRGQGNQPQHF. The CDR3 DNA is TGTGCCAGCAGCAGAGGACAGGGCAATCAGCCCCAGCATTTT. The full variable domain, rest sourced from reference TRBV7-9 and TRBJ1-5, is DTGVSQNPRHKITKRGQNVTFRCDPISEHNRLYWYRQTLGQGPEFLTYFQNEAQLEKSRLLSDRFSAERPKGSFSTLEIQRTEQGDSAMYLCASSRGQGNQPQHFGDGTRLSIL.

V gene TRBV30 combines with J gene TRBJ1-1; the D gene is possibly TRBD1 (5 bases). The ends were cut back, 7 bases at V and 5 bases at J, with 14 bases in the middle. This CDR3 comprises 12 residues. Per the germline V gene, CDR1 is GTSNPN and CDR2 is SVGIG (reference sequence). CDR3 nucleotides: TGTGCCTTGGGGACGGTGGTAACTGAAGCTTTCTTT. Its translation is CALGTVVTEAFF.

The genes are TRBV9 and TRBJ1-2, with a tentative D call TRBD1 (5 bases). Looked up from germline, CDR1 is SGDLS and CDR2 is YYNGEE. The V gene lost 0 bases and the J gene lost 4 bases, with 13 bases spanning the gap. The CDR3 sequence is 15 residues long. For the CDR3, the DNA is TGTGCCAGCAGCGTAGCTACGGGGGACCCCTATGGCTACACCTTC. It translates to CASSVATGDPYGYTF.

The CDR3: CASSYSGSTHEQFF. In DNA form, the CDR3 reads TGTGCCAGCAGTTACTCGGGGAGTACTCATGAGCAGTTCTTC. This chain links TRBV6-5 with TRBJ2-1; D is possibly TRBD2 (5 bases). CDR3 length: 14 amino acids. Germline V gene data show CDR1 as MNHEY and CDR2 as SVGAGI. Trimming removed 0 bases from V and 8 bases from J, with 11 bases in between.

The rearrangement uses TRBV28 and TRBJ1-3; D unresolved. The V end was cut by 2 bases, the J end by 0 bases, with 8 bases between. CDR3 size: 15 residues. Germline V gene lookup returns CDR1 MDHEN and CDR2 SYDVKM. CDR3: CASSLPLNSGNTIYF. CDR3 DNA sequence: TGTGCCAGCAGTTTACCACTGAACTCTGGAAACACCATATATTTT.